One sample yielded the 10 T cell receptor beta chains listed below, sequenced in a study of CXCR3 chemokines and chemotherapy response in bladder cancer. Each CDR3 protein is one row after TCRdb ran MiXCR on the PCR reads. The table records around 5,000 distinct CDR3 sequences, approximately 15% of them present only once. This material was acquired from a patient whose treatment included neoadjuvant chemotherapy. The receptor set was obtained from a human donor with bladder cancer that responded to neoadjuvant chemotherapy.

Turning to this clonotype: This likely traces to a read error, being one base from a far larger clone. The V gene is TRBV6-1, the J gene TRBJ1-2; 8 bases are a match to TRBD1. The CDR3 is 13 residues long. Trimming cost V 3 bases and J 8 bases; bases outside gene matches: 5. Germline V lookup: CDR1 MNHNS, CDR2 SASEGT. This CDR3 is CASSESRGQGYTF. CDR3 DNA: TGTGCCAGCAGTGAGTCCAGGGGGCAAGGCTACACCTTC.

By share, this clonotype ranks as medium-sized. The V gene is TRBV7-9, the J gene TRBJ1-1, with 9 bases aligning to TRBD1. The ends lost 2 bases at V and 5 bases at J; junction bases unmatched: 6. Germline V gives CDR1 SEHNR, CDR2 FQNEAQ (reference sequence). The CDR3 contains 15 residues. CDR3 nucleotide sequence: TGTGCCAGCAGCTTACAACAGGGGGCGAGGACTGAAGCTTTCTTT. It yields the protein CASSLQQGARTEAFF.

This clonotype is categorized as medium-sized. The chain couples TRBV15 to TRBJ2-2; D is possibly TRBD2 (6 bases). Germline-derived CDR1 and CDR2 are LNHNV and YYDKDF (reference sequence). The CDR3 has 16 amino acids. Trimming shortened V by 3 bases and J by 3 bases, and 14 bases separated the two germline ends. CDR3 coding DNA: TGTGCCACCAGCAGGAAGGGACTGGGATACACCGGGGAGCTGTTTTTT. Residues: CATSRKGLGYTGELFF.

This clonotype was detected ten times or more. The J gene is TRBJ2-4, the V gene TRBV29-1; TRBD2 might be the D (6 bases). CDR1 and CDR2 from the germline V gene are SQVTM and ANQGSEA. The CDR3 sequence is 16 residues long. V dropped 1 base and J dropped 3 bases, with 16 bases sitting between them. The CDR3 region has the DNA TGCAGCGTTGAAGTTCGGGGGATTAGGGGCAAAAACATTCAGTACTTC. Protein product: CSVEVRGIRGKNIQYF.

As concerns this clonotype: This likely reflects a read error, since a far larger clone is one base away. V usage is TRBV10-3 and J usage is TRBJ2-1, with TRBD1 matching over 9 bases. This CDR3 has 16 amino acids. CDR1 is ENHRY, CDR2 SYGVKD, per germline. The CDR3 loop is CATSAKTGGSYNEQFF. In nucleotides, the CDR3 is TGTGCCACCAGTGCAAAGACAGGGGGCTCCTACAATGAGCAGTTCTTC.

A remark on this clonotype: A far larger clone is just one base off, so this is likely a read error. This sequence joins TRBV6-1 and TRBJ1-5, with 7 bases matching TRBD1. Germline assignment: CDR1 MNHNS and CDR2 SASEGT. The CDR3 contains 17 residues. CDR3 sequence reads: CVSSYPQQGSGNQPQHF. The CDR3 DNA sequence: TGTGTCAGCAGTTACCCACAACAGGGGTCCGGCAATCAGCCCCAGCATTTT.

By share of the sample, this clonotype is medium-sized. The CDR3 reads CASRPQWTPTDTQYF. The CDR3 DNA is TGTGCCAGCAGACCCCAGTGGACCCCCACAGATACGCAGTATTTT. The rearrangement uses TRBV27 and TRBJ2-3, with D uncertain. The CDR3 is 15 residues long. Germline loops: CDR1 MNHEY, CDR2 SMNVEV (reference sequence). V was cut by 6 bases and J by 2 bases, with 15 bases left in between.

This clonotype qualifies as medium-sized (0.01 to 0.1%). The V call is TRBV24-1, the J call TRBJ2-1, with a tentative D call TRBD2 (5 bases). The CDR3 totals 12 residues. Trimming took off 9 bases at V and 9 bases at J, with 14 bases between the two ends. Germline V gene data show CDR1 as KGHDR and CDR2 as SFDVKD. CDR3 region: CATSEGVLEQFF. CDR3 DNA: TGTGCCACCTCTGAGGGAGTTCTTGAGCAGTTCTTC.

This clonotype ranks as medium-sized. The CDR3 DNA sequence: TGTGCCAGCAGTCTACCCCCCGACCGGCCCCTCTCTAACTATGGCTACACCTTC. Translating gives CASSLPPDRPLSNYGYTF. The chain links TRBV6-6 to TRBJ1-2; no clear D gene. This CDR3 is built from 18 residues. V lost 5 bases, J lost 0 bases, and 22 bases lay in between. CDR1 and CDR2 (germline): MNHNY, SVGAGI (reference sequence).

This chain links TRBV6-5 with TRBJ2-7, with D unresolved. This CDR3 spans 13 amino acids. With 6 bases removed from V and 3 bases from J, the gap between germline ends came to 12 bases. CDR1 and CDR2 (germline): MNHEY, SVGAGI. CDR3 DNA: TGTGCCAGCAGCCGACGGGTCGGCTACGAGCAGTACTTC. Residues: CASSRRVGYEQYF.